A selection of T cell receptor beta chains follows, all from one sample in a study. One entry per CDR3 protein results from TCRdb running MiXCR on the 5' RACE reads. The repertoire holds approximately 58,000 distinct CDR3 sequences, with approximately 26% as singletons. Sample: tumor-infiltrating Tregs sorted from the breast tumor. These TCRs come from a female donor with breast cancer. The CDR3 runs from the conserved cysteine through the conserved F or W. D genes are given only for firm matches. A row's size may be missing; if present it is once, few, many or a size class.

TRBV20-1	TRBD2	TRBJ2-7	.	TGCAGTGCTAGAGGGGGGCGGGAGGCGTTCTACGAGCAGTACTTC	CSARGGREAFYEQYF
TRBV11-1	TRBD1	TRBJ1-2	.	TGTGCCAGCAGCTCCACCCCGCCCCCTACAGGGGACTATGGCTACATCTTC	CASSSTPPPTGDYGYIF
TRBV30	.	TRBJ2-6	.	TGTGCCTGGAACTCCTGGGGGCTCTCTGGGGCCAACGTCCTGACTTTC	CAWNSWGLSGANVLTF
TRBV3-1	.	TRBJ1-4	few	TGTGCCAGCAGCCCTAGGGGGGAAACTATGGGGGAAAAACTGTTTTTT	CASSPRGETMGEKLFF
TRBV28	.	TRBJ1-2	.	TGTGCCAGCAGTTTGGCGACAGTGAGGTTTAGAGGCTACACCTTC	CASSLATVRFRGYTF
TRBV5-1	TRBD1	TRBJ2-5	.	TGCGCCAGCAGCTTGAGAGGACAGGGGGTCGAGACCCAGTACTTC	CASSLRGQGVETQYF
TRBV25-1	.	TRBJ1-3	.	TGTGCCAGCAGTGAAGCAGGCTTTGGAAACACCATATATTTT	CASSEAGFGNTIYF
TRBV4-3	TRBD1	TRBJ2-3	many	TGCGCCAGCAGCCACGAGCCGACAGGGCAGGGTGATACGCAGTATTTT	CASSHEPTGQGDTQYF
TRBV4-1	.	TRBJ2-1	many	TGCGCCAGCAGCCAAGAGTCATGGGGGGGCCGTAATGAGCAGTTCTTC	CASSQESWGGRNEQFF
TRBV7-9	.	TRBJ2-6	many	TGTGCCAGCAGCATATTTGCTGGGGCCAACGTCCTGACTTTC	CASSIFAGANVLTF
TRBV7-2	TRBD1	TRBJ2-3	once	TGTGCCAGCAGCTTGGACAGGGCGCCACCGGGTACGCAGTATTTT	CASSLDRAPPGTQYF
TRBV6-5	.	TRBJ2-1	.	TGTGCCAGCAGTTCCACAAGAGTCGATGAGCAGTTCTTC	CASSSTRVDEQFF
TRBV5-1	.	TRBJ1-2	.	TGCGCCAGCAGGCGACACGGAAGCACGACCTATGGCTACACCTTC	CASRRHGSTTYGYTF
TRBV5-1	.	TRBJ2-5	.	TGCGCCAGCAGCTTGGTCGGACTATCCTCCCGAGAGACCCAGTACTTC	CASSLVGLSSRETQYF
TRBV10-3	TRBD2	TRBJ2-3	few	TGTGCCATCAGTCCGACGGGGGGACCAGATACGCAGTATTTT	CAISPTGGPDTQYF
TRBV9	TRBD1	TRBJ1-1	few	TGTGCCAGCAGCTCAGGGGGCTTGACTGAAGCTTTCTTT	CASSSGGLTEAFF
TRBV27	.	TRBJ1-5	.	TGTGCCGGCAGTTCCCTCCCATCAAGCAGCAATCAGCCCCAGCATTTT	CAGSSLPSSSNQPQHF
TRBV7-9	.	TRBJ1-2	.	TGTGCCAGCAGCACTTCTTTTCGGGGGGGCTATGGCTACACCTTC	CASSTSFRGGYGYTF
TRBV20-1	TRBD2	TRBJ2-3	.	TGCAGTGCTGGCGTAGCGGGGGGAGCCACAGATACGCAGTATTTT	CSAGVAGGATDTQYF
TRBV20-1	.	TRBJ1-2	.	TGCAGTGCTAGAGAGGGGACCATAACGAGGCTATATGGCTACACCTTC	CSAREGTITRLYGYTF
TRBV9	TRBD2	TRBJ2-5	.	TGTGCCAGCAGCCCAGCCGGGAGGGTGGCAGAGACCCAGTACTTC	CASSPAGRVAETQYF
TRBV5-1	TRBD1	TRBJ2-3	.	TGCGCCAGCACCCCCCGGGACAGGCGCACAGATACGCAGTATTTT	CASTPRDRRTDTQYF
TRBV20-1	.	TRBJ2-3	few	TGCAGTGCTAGAGATCCCTCATCCAAAGATACGCAGTATTTT	CSARDPSSKDTQYF
TRBV20-1	.	TRBJ2-5	many	TGCAGTGCTAGATTATGGACAGAAGAGACCCAGTACTTC	CSARLWTEETQYF
TRBV6-6	.	TRBJ1-2	.	TGTGCCAGCAGTAATACAGGAGTACCTAACTATGGCTACACCTTC	CASSNTGVPNYGYTF
TRBV20-1	.	TRBJ2-1	few	TGCAGTGCTAGAGAAGCAGGGGAATACAATGAGCAGTTCTTC	CSAREAGEYNEQFF
TRBV4-1	.	TRBJ2-5	.	TGCGCCAGCAGCCAAGATAGGAGTTGGGAGACCCAGTACTTC	CASSQDRSWETQYF
TRBV18	TRBD1	TRBJ1-1	few	TGTGCCAGCTCACCGGCAGGGGGTAACACTGAAGCTTTCTTT	CASSPAGGNTEAFF
TRBV11-3	.	TRBJ2-1	few	TGTGCCAGCAGTCCCGGGGGAGTCGACAATGAGCAGTTCTTC	CASSPGGVDNEQFF
TRBV6-2/TRBV6-3	TRBD1	TRBJ2-7	few	TGTGCCAGCAGTTACCCCCGCCGGGACAGCTACTACGAGCAGTACTTC	CASSYPRRDSYYEQYF
TRBV4-2	.	TRBJ1-5	many	TGTGCCAGCAGCCAAGAAACAGACGGCAATCAGCCCCAGCATTTT	CASSQETDGNQPQHF
TRBV5-4	.	TRBJ2-1	.	TGTGCCAGCAGCCCCCCGGAGGACAATGAGCAGTTCTTC	CASSPPEDNEQFF
TRBV5-1	TRBD1	TRBJ2-7	many	TGCGCCAGCAGCTTGGCCACCGACAGGGTTGACGAGCAGTACTTC	CASSLATDRVDEQYF
TRBV5-6	TRBD1	TRBJ2-5	.	TGTGCCAGCAGCCTACAGGGGCCCCAAGAGACCCAGTACTTC	CASSLQGPQETQYF
TRBV6-2/TRBV6-3	TRBD2	TRBJ2-1	once	TGTGCCAGCATGAGGGTACTAGCGGGAAATCCGTTCTTC	CASMRVLAGNPFF
TRBV4-2	.	TRBJ2-4	.	TGTGCCAGCAGCCAATTACGAGGCAAAAACATTCAGTACTTC	CASSQLRGKNIQYF
TRBV12-3/TRBV12-4	.	TRBJ1-4	medium-sized	TGTGCCAGCAGTCTGGCGGGGACGGAAAAACTGTTTTTT	CASSLAGTEKLFF
TRBV29-1	.	TRBJ1-3	many	TGCAGCGTTATTGACCGCAACTCTGGAAACACCATATATTTT	CSVIDRNSGNTIYF
TRBV7-8	TRBD1	TRBJ1-2	.	TGCGCCAGCGGCTCGGAGGGACAGGGCACGGGCTATGGCTACACCTTC	CASGSEGQGTGYGYTF
TRBV4-2	.	TRBJ2-5	few	TGTGCCAGCAGCCAAAATCACCAAGAGACCCAGTACTTC	CASSQNHQETQYF
TRBV7-3	.	TRBJ2-7	.	TGTGCCAGCAGCTTATCCGGGACCCTTTATGGAGCCTACGAGCAGTACTTC	CASSLSGTLYGAYEQYF
TRBV27	.	TRBJ2-7	.	TGTGCCAGGACACAGGATTCCTACGAGCAGTACTTC	CARTQDSYEQYF
TRBV20-1	.	TRBJ2-2	.	TGCAGTGCTAGAGATTTTTTGGGGGGTATTGGCACCGGGGAGCTGTTTTTT	CSARDFLGGIGTGELFF
TRBV6-6	TRBD1	TRBJ1-6	.	TGTGCCAGCAGTAGGACAGGGAGCTCCTATAATTCACCCCTCCACTTT	CASSRTGSSYNSPLHF
TRBV10-1	TRBD2	TRBJ2-5	.	TGCGCCAGCCTCACTAGCGGGAGGGCCGAGACCCAGTACTTC	CASLTSGRAETQYF
TRBV6-1	TRBD1	TRBJ1-1	.	TGTGCCATCCTACTAGACCCGAGGTCGGGACAGGGAGTTTTTTACGCTGAAGCTTTCTTT	CAILLDPRSGQGVFYAEAFF
TRBV7-9	.	TRBJ2-7	.	TGTGCCAGCAGCTTAGAGTGGGAGCAGTACTTC	CASSLEWEQYF
TRBV6-2/TRBV6-3	TRBD2	TRBJ2-4	few	TGTGCCAGCAGTTACCCGCCCAGACTAGCGGGAGTACCTCAGTACTTC	CASSYPPRLAGVPQYF
TRBV15	.	TRBJ2-3	many	TGTGCCACCAGCAGAGTGGGTGGGCGCACCGACCAGGTCGCAGATACGCAGTATTTT	CATSRVGGRTDQVADTQYF